What follows describes a single T cell receptor beta chain. The antigen remains unidentified. A single record per CDR3 protein comes from TCRdb applying MiXCR to the reads. This sample carries hundreds of thousands of distinct CDR3 sequences, 20% to 25% of them seen once, and the ten largest clones take 8%. This specimen belongs to a study of T cell repertoires in cytomegalovirus infection. For the study at large: Shared public TCR beta signatures pointed to both CMV infection and a matching HLA type.

Trimming took off 5 bases at V and 10 bases at J, with 12 bases between the two ends. Germline V CDR1 and CDR2: DFQATT, SNEGSKA (reference sequence). This CDR3 region has 11 residues. Study results and limitations: CMV carriers having the relevant HLA were flagged by cumulative public TCR beta family frequency.

V is TRBV20-1 and J is TRBJ2-1; no reliable D call. Sequenced input: CD8+ T cells from PBMCs. The sequence came from a human donor in good health (CMV status not recorded). Some clones in this sample may be carry-over from other donors' samples. The CDR3 protein is CSADDLGEQFF. The CDR3 nucleotides are TGCAGTGCTGACGACCTAGGGGAGCAGTTCTTC.